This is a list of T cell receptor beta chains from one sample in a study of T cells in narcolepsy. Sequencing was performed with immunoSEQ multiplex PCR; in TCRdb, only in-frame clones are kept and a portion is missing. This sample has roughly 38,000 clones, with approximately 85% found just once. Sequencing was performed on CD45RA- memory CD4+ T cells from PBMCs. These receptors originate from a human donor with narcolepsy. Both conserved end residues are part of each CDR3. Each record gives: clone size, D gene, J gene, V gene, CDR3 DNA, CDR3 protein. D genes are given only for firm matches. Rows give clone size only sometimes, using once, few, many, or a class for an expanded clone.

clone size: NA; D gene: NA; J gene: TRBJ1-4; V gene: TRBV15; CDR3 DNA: TGTGCCACCAGCAAAGAGGATGAAAAACTGTTTTTT; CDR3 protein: CATSKEDEKLFF
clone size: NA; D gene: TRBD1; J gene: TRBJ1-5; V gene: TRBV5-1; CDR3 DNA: TGCGCCAGTAGACAGGGGGATAATCAGCCCCAGCATTTT; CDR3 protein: CASRQGDNQPQHF
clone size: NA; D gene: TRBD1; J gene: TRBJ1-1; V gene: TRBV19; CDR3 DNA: TGTGCCAGTGGGGACAGGGGATACACTGAAGCTTTCTTT; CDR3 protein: CASGDRGYTEAFF
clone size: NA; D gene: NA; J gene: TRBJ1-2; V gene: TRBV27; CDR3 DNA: TGTGCCAGCAGTTACAGGACGGGCGGCTACACCTTC; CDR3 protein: CASSYRTGGYTF
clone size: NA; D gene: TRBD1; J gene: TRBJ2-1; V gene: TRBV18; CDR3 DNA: TGTGCCAGCTCACTAGGGACAGGGGGTCAGGAGCAGTTCTTC; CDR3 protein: CASSLGTGGQEQFF
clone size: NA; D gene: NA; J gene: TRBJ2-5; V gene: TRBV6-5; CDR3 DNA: TGTGCCAGCAGTTACGAACGGCAAGAGACCCAGTACTTC; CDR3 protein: CASSYERQETQYF
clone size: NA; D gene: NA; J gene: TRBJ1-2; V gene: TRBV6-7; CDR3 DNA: TGTGCCAGCAGTGACGGACGTTGGGGTGAATACTATGGCTACACCTTC; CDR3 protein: CASSDGRWGEYYGYTF
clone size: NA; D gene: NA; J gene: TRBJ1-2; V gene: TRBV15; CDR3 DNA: TGTGCCACCAGCAGAGATTTGGGGGCCGCGGGGGGCTACACCTTC; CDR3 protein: CATSRDLGAAGGYTF
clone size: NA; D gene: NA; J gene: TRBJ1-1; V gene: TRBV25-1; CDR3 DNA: TGTGCCACCCGGGGACTTGGGGGCCCTTTGGTTGAAGCTTCCTTT; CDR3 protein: CATRGLGGPLVEASF
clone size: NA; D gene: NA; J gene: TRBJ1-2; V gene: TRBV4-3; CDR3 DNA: TGCGCCAGCAGCCAAGCTGTCACCTATGGCTACACCTTC; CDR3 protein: CASSQAVTYGYTF
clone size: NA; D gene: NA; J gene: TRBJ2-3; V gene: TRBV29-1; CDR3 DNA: TGCAGCGTCAAGGTGACCTCGGTGGGTACGCAGTATTTT; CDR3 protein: CSVKVTSVGTQYF
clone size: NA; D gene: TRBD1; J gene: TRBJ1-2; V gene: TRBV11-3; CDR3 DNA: TGTGCCAGCAGCTCAGGACAGGGGGCTGGCTACACCTTC; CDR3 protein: CASSSGQGAGYTF
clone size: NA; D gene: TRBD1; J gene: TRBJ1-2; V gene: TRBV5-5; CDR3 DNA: TGTGCCAGCGGCGTACAGGGGGCAAAGGGCTACACCTTC; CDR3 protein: CASGVQGAKGYTF
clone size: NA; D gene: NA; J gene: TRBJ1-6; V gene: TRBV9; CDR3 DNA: TGTGCCAGCAGCGAATGGACGGAAAATTCACCCCTCCACTTT; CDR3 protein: CASSEWTENSPLHF
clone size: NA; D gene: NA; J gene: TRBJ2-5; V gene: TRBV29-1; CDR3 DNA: TGCAGCGTTGGAACGGCTCAAGAGACCCAGTACTTC; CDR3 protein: CSVGTAQETQYF
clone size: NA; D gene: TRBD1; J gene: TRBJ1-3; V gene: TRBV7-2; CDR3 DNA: TGTGCCAGCAGCCTCGGGACAGGGGGCGGAAACACCATATATTTT; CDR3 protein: CASSLGTGGGNTIYF
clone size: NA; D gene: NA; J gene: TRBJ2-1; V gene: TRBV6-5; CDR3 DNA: TGTGCCAGCAGTTACAGGGGCTCCTACAATGAGCAGTTCTTC; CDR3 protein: CASSYRGSYNEQFF
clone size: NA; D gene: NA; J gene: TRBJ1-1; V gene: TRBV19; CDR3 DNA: TGTGCCAGTAGTATGATTACAGATGAAGCTTTCTTT; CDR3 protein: CASSMITDEAFF
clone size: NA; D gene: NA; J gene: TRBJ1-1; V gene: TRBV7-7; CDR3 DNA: TGTGCTAGCAGCCCCTTCGCGGGAAACACTGAAGCTTTCTTT; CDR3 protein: CASSPFAGNTEAFF
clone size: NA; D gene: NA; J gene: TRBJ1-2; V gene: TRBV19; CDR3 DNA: TGTGCCAGTAGGGACAGATCTCCTAACTATGGCTACACCTTC; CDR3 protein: CASRDRSPNYGYTF
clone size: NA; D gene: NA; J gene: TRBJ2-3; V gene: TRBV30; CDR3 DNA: TGTGCCTGGAGAGGTCTCCAGGGATGGGATACGCAGTATTTT; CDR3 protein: CAWRGLQGWDTQYF
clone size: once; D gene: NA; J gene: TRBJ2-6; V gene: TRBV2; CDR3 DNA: TGTGCCAGCAGTGATGGATTTCGCGGGGCCAACGTCCTGACTTTC; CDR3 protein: CASSDGFRGANVLTF
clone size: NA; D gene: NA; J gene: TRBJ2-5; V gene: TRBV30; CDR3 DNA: TGTGCCTGGAGTGTACACAGGGAAGAGACCCAGTACTTC; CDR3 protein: CAWSVHREETQYF
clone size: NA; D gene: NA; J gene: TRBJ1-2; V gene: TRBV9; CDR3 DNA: TGTGCCAGCAGCCCAGATTTGCGGGGGGGCTACACCTTC; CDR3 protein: CASSPDLRGGYTF
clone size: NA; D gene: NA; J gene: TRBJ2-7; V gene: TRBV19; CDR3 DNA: TGTGCCAGTAGTACCCAGTTAGGAGGTTCCTACGAGCAGTACTTC; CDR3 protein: CASSTQLGGSYEQYF
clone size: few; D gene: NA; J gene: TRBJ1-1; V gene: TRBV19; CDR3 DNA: TGTGCCAGTAGTATCGCAGGGGCGCGGACTGAAGCTTTCTTT; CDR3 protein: CASSIAGARTEAFF
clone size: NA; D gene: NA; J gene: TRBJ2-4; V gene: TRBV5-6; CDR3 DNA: TGTGCCAGCAGCTGGGGCGGGGAAAACATTCAGTACTTC; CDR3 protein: CASSWGGENIQYF
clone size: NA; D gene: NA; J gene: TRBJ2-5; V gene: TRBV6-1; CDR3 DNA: TGTGCCAGCAGTGAAGATGGGGTCGCCCAAGAGACCCAGTACTTC; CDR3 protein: CASSEDGVAQETQYF
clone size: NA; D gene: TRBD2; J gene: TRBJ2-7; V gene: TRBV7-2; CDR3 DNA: TGTGCCAGCAGCCGCACTAGCGGGGGGCAGTACGAGCAGTACTTC; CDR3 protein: CASSRTSGGQYEQYF
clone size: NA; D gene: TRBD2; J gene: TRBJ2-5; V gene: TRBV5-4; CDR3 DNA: TGTGCCAGCAGCTTGGGACTAGCGGGGGGTTCTGAAGGGGCCCAGTACTTC; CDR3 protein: CASSLGLAGGSEGAQYF
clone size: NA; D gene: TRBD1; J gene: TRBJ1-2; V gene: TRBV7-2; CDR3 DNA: TGTGCCAGCAGTCGGGACAGGGTGAACTATGGCTACACCTTC; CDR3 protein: CASSRDRVNYGYTF
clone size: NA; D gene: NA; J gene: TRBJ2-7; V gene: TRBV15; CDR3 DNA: TGTGCCACCAGCAGGCGGCAGGGTAGTGTTCGTTCTTCCCACGAGCAGTACTTC; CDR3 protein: CATSRRQGSVRSSHEQYF
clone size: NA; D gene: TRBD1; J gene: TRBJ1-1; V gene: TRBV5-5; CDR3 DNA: TGTGCCAGCAGGGGTGGACAGGGCGTTTTGAACACTGAAGCTTTCTTT; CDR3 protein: CASRGGQGVLNTEAFF
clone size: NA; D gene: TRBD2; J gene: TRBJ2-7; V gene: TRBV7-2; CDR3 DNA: TGTGCCAGCAGCTTAGCGTCCCAGCGGGGCTACGAGCAGTACTTC; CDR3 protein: CASSLASQRGYEQYF
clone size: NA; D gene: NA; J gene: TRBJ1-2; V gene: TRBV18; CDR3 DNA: TGTGCCAGCTCACCACTGGAAGAGGTTGGGGGCTACACCTTC; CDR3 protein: CASSPLEEVGGYTF
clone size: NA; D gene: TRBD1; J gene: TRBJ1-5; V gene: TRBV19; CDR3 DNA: TGTGCCAGTGACGGACAGGGATTTAATCAGCCCCAGCATTTT; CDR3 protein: CASDGQGFNQPQHF
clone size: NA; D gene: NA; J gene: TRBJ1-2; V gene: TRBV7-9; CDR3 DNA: TGTGCCAGCAGCTTAGAATTCGGGAACTATGGCTACACCTTC; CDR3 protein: CASSLEFGNYGYTF
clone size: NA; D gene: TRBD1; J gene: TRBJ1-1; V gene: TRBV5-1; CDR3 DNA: TGCGCCAGCAGCTTGGGGGGGACAGACCGGAACACTGAAGCTTTCTTT; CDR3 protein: CASSLGGTDRNTEAFF
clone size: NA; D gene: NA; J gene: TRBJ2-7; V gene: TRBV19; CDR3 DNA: TGTGCCAGTAGTATGAGGGAGTCCTACGAGCAGTACTTC; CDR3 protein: CASSMRESYEQYF
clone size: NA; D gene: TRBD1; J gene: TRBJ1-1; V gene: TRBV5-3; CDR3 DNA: TGTGCCAGAAGCTTGGCGATGAAAGGACAGGGGGCCCCAAATAGGACGGACACGGAAGCTTTCTTT; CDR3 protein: CARSLAMKGQGAPNRTDTEAFF
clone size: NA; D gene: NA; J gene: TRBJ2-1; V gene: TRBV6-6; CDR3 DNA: TGTGCCAGCAGGTACCCGGCTCGGCACAATGAGCAGTTCTTC; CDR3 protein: CASRYPARHNEQFF
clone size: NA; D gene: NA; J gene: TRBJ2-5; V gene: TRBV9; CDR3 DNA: TGTGCCAGCAGCGGCACAGGGAATCAAGAGACCCAGTACTTC; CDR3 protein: CASSGTGNQETQYF
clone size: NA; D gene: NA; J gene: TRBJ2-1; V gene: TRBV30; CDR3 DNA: TGTGCCTGGAGGGAGACAGGTCCCATTCAGTTCTTC; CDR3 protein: CAWRETGPIQFF
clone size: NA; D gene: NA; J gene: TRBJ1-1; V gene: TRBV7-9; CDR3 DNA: TGTGCCAGCAGCTTAGTAGGGTTTGAAGCTTTCTTT; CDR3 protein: CASSLVGFEAFF